A single sample is the source of the 9 T cell receptor beta chains below, sequenced in a study of blood T cell repertoires in COVID-19. The method was immunoSEQ multiplex PCR; TCRdb's version includes in-frame clones alone and lacks a portion of them. The repertoire consists of fewer than 200,000 clones, with 86% occurring once and the leading ten covering just under 25%. Specimen: PBMCs or T cells enriched from blood (not recorded which). Receptor source: a woman aged 40-49 years in a cohort exposed to, infected with or recovered from COVID-19 (not recorded which).

The J gene is TRBJ2-1, the V gene TRBV4-1; D gene ambiguous. Germline V gene sequence: CDR1 MGHRA, CDR2 YSYEKL. This CDR3 comprises 12 residues. Trimming pared 3 bases from V and 6 bases from J, leaving 6 bases between. The CDR3 region is CASSQRSNEQFF. The CDR3 DNA sequence: TGCGCCAGCAGCCAGCGTTCCAATGAGCAGTTCTTC.

The CDR3 DNA reads TGTGCCAGCAGCTTATTAAGGGACAGCAGCACAGATACGCAGTATTTT. As protein: CASSLLRDSSTDTQYF. The gene calls are TRBV7-8 and TRBJ2-3; 7 bases agree with TRBD1. With 2 bases clipped from V and 0 bases from J, the junction kept 5 bases outside the gene matches. The germline V gene has CDR1 SGHVS and CDR2 FQNEAQ. The CDR3 length is 16 residues. The whole variable domain, filled in from reference TRBV7-8 and TRBJ2-3, reads GAGVSQSPRYKVAKRGQDVALRCDPISGHVSLFWYQQALGQGPEFLTYFQNEAQLDKSGLPSDRFFAERPEGSVSTLKIQRTQQEDSAVYLCASSLLRDSSTDTQYFGPGTRLTVL.

V usage is TRBV19 and J usage is TRBJ1-5; no reliable D call. This CDR3 has 15 residues. Trimming left V 7 bases short and J 1 base short, with 14 bases between. The V gene's germline CDR1 is LNHDA and CDR2 SQIVND (reference sequence). This chain's CDR3 is CASTAGYKSNQPQHF. The CDR3, as DNA: TGTGCCAGTACCGCGGGTTACAAAAGCAATCAGCCCCAGCATTTT.

This clone appeared once. The V and J genes are TRBV11-2 and TRBJ2-1; D may be TRBD1 (6 bases). The CDR3 contains 16 residues. The V end lost 3 bases, the J end lost 5 bases, and 17 bases lay between the germline ends. CDR1 and CDR2 from the germline V gene are SGHAT and FQNNGV. For the CDR3, the DNA is TGTGCCAGCAGCTTTCCCGGACAGTCTTTAAACAATGAGCAGTTCTTC. It yields the protein CASSFPGQSLNNEQFF.

This clone was seen once. This chain connects TRBV24-1 to TRBJ2-1; D not resolved. Trimming stripped 2 bases from V and 8 bases from J, with 6 bases between. Germline V CDR1 and CDR2: KGHDR, SFDVKD. This CDR3 has 12 amino acids. The CDR3 loop reads CATSDSPYEQFF. The CDR3 DNA reads TGTGCCACCAGTGATTCCCCCTATGAGCAGTTCTTC.

The chain carries TRBV27 and TRBJ1-6; D is possibly TRBD1 (6 bases). The CDR3 is 17 amino acids. Trimming took 4 bases from V and 3 from J, leaving 16 bases between them. Germline values: CDR1 MNHEY, CDR2 SMNVEV (reference sequence). The CDR3 protein is CASSYKQGQIYNSPLHF. As DNA, the CDR3 is TGTGCCAGCAGTTACAAACAAGGACAGATCTATAATTCACCCCTCCACTTT.

The chain combines TRBV6-1 with TRBJ2-3; 10 positions match TRBD1. The CDR3 totals 16 residues. The germline V gene encodes CDR1 MNHNS and CDR2 SASEGT. V dropped 4 bases and J dropped 5; count of bases not matched to a gene: 9. CDR3 amino acids: CASSGQGALIQDTQYF. The CDR3 coding sequence is TGTGCCAGCAGTGGACAGGGGGCCCTGATCCAAGATACGCAGTATTTT.

This clone was seen just once. V is TRBV4-1 and J is TRBJ2-1, with D possibly matching TRBD2 (5 bases). Germline V gene sequence: CDR1 MGHRA, CDR2 YSYEKL. The CDR3 runs to 15 residues. Trimming cost V 6 bases and J 9 bases, with 21 bases left between them. The CDR3 protein is CASSMRAKILGEQFF. The CDR3 nucleotides are TGCGCCAGCAGTATGAGGGCGAAAATCCTGGGTGAGCAGTTCTTC.

The chain combines TRBV27 with TRBJ2-1, with TRBD1 identical over 8 bases. V lost 3 bases, J lost 4 bases, and 5 bases stayed unmatched. The CDR3 length is 15 residues. Germline values: CDR1 MNHEY, CDR2 SMNVEV (reference sequence). The CDR3 protein is CASSFNRGSYNEQFF. The CDR3 nucleotides are TGTGCCAGCAGTTTTAACAGGGGGTCGTACAATGAGCAGTTCTTC.